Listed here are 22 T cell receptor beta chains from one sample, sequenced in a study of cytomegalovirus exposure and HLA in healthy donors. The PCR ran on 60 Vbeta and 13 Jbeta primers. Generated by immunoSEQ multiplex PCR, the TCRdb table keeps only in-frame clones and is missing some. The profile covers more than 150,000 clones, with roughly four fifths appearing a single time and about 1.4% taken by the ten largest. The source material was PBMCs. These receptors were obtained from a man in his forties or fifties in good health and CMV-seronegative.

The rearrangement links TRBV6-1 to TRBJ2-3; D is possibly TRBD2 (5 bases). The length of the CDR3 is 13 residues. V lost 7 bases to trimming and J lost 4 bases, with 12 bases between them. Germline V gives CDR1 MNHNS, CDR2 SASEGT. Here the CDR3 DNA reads TGTGCCAGCACCGCGGAGGCTCCAGATACGCAGTATTTT. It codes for CASTAEAPDTQYF.

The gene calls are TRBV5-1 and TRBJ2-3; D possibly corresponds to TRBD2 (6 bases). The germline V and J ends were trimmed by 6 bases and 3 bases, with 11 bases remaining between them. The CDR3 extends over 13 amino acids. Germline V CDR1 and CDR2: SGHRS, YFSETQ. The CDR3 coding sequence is TGCGCCAGCAAAGTTCTAGCGACAGATACGCAGTATTTT. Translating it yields CASKVLATDTQYF.

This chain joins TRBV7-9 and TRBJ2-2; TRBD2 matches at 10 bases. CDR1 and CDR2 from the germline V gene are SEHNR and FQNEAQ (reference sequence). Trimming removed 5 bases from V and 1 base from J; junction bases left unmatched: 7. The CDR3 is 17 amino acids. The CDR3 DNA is TGTGCCAGCAGCCCGCGTACTAGCGGGATGAACACCGGGGAGCTGTTTTTT. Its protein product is CASSPRTSGMNTGELFF.

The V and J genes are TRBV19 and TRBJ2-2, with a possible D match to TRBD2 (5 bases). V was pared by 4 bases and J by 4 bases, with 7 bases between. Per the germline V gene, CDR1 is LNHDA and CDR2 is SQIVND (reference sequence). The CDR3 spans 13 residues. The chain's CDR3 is CASSRGFTGELFF. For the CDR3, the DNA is TGTGCCAGTAGTAGAGGGTTCACCGGGGAGCTGTTTTTT.

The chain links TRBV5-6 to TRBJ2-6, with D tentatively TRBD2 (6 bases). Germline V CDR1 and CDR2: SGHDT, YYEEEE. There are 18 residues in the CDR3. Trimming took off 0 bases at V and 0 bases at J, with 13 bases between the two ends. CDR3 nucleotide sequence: TGTGCCAGCAGCTTGGCCTATGGCGGGAACTCTGGGGCCAACGTCCTGACTTTC. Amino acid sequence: CASSLAYGGNSGANVLTF.

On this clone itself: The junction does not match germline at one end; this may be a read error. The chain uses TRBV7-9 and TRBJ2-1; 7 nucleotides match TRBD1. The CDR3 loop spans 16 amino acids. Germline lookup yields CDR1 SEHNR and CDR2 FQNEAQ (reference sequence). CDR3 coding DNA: TGTTCCAGCACCACTTCAAATTGGGACAGCTACAATGAGCAGTTCTTC. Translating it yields CSSTTSNWDSYNEQFF.

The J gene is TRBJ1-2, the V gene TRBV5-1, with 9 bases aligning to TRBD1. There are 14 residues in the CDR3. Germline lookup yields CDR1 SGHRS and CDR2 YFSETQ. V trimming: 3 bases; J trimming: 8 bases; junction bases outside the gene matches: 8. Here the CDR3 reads CASSWGGQGYGYTF. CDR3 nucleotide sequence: TGCGCCAGCAGCTGGGGGGGACAGGGTTACGGCTACACCTTC.

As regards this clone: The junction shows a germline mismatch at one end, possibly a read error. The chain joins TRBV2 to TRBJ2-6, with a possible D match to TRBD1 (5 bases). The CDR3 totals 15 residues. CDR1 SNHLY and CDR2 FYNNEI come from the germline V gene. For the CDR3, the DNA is TGTGCCAGCAGTCCAGGGATCTCTGGGGCCAACGGCCTGACTTTC. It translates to CASSPGISGANGLTF.

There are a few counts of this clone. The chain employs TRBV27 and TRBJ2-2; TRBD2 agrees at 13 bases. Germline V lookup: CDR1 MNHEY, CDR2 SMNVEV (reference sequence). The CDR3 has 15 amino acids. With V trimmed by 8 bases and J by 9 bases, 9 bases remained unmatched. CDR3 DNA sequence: TGTGCCAGCCTGCGGACTAGCGGGAGCATCCGGGAGCTGTTTTTT. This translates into CASLRTSGSIRELFF.

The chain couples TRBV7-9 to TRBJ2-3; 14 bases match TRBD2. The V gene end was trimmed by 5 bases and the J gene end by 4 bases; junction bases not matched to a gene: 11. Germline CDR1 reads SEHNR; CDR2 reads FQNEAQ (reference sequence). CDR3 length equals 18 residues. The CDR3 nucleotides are TGTGCCAGCAGCCCACTATGGGGACTAGCGGGAGTGGCAGATACGCAGTATTTT. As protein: CASSPLWGLAGVADTQYF.

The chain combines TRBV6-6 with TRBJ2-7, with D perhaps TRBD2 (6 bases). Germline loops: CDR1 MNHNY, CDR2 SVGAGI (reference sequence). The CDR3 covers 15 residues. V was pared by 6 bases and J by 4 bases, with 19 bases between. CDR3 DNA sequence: TGTGCCAGCAGACTGAAGGCGGGACTCACTTACGAGCAGTACTTC. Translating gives CASRLKAGLTYEQYF.

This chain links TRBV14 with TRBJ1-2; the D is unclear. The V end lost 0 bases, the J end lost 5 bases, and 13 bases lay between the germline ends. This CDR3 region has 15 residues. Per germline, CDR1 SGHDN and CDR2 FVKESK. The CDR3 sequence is CASSQEALNGYGYTF. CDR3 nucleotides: TGTGCCAGCAGCCAAGAAGCCCTCAACGGTTATGGCTACACCTTC. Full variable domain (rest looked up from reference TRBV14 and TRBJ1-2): EAGVTQFPSHSVIEKGQTVTLRCDPISGHDNLYWYRRVMGKEIKFLLHFVKESKQDESGMPNNRFLAERTGGTYSTLKVQPAELEDSGVYFCASSQEALNGYGYTFGSGTRLTVV.

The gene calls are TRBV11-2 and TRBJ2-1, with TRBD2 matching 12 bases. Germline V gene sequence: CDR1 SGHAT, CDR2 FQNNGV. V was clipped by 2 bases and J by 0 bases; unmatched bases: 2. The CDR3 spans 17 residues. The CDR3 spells CASSLLTSGSSYNEQFF. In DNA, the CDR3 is TGTGCCAGCAGCTTACTGACTAGCGGGAGCTCCTACAATGAGCAGTTCTTC.

The CDR3 DNA sequence: TGTGCCAGCATTTCTAGCGGGGCCGTTGGGGAGCTGTTTTTT. This translates into CASISSGAVGELFF. The V gene is TRBV2, the J gene TRBJ2-2; TRBD2 aligns across 9 bases. CDR1 and CDR2 (germline): SNHLY, FYNNEI. Unmatched junction bases numbered 8, after V lost 7 bases and J lost 8 bases. The CDR3 covers 14 residues.

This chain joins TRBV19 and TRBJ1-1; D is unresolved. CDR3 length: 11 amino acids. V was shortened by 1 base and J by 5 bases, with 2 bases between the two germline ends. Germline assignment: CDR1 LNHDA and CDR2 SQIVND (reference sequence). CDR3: CASSIVTEAFF. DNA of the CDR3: TGTGCCAGTAGTATAGTAACTGAAGCTTTCTTT.

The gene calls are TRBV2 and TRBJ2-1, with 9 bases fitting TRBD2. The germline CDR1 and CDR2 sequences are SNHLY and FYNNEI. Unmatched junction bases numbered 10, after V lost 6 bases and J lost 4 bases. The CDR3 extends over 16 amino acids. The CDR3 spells CASSGLAPNLYNEQFF. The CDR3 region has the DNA TGTGCCAGCAGCGGACTAGCGCCAAACCTTTACAATGAGCAGTTCTTC.

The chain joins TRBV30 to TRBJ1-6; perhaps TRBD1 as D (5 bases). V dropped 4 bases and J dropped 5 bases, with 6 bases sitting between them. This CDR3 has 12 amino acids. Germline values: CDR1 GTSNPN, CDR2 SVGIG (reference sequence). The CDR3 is CAWKGNNSPLHF. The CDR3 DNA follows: TGTGCCTGGAAGGGGAATAATTCACCCCTCCACTTT.

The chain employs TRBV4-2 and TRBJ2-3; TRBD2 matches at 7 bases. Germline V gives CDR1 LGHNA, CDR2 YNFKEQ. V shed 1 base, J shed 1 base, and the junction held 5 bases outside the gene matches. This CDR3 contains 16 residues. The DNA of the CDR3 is TGTGCCAGCAGCCAAGGTTTGGCGGGAGGCACAGATACGCAGTATTTT. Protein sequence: CASSQGLAGGTDTQYF.

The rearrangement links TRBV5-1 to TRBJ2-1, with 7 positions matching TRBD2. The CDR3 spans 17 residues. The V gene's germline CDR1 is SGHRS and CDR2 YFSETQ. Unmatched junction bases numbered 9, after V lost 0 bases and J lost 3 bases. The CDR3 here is CASSLVGLAEIYNEQFF. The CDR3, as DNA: TGCGCCAGCAGCTTGGTGGGGCTAGCGGAGATCTACAATGAGCAGTTCTTC.

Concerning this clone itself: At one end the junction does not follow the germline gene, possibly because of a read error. The DNA for the CDR3 is TGTGCCGGCAGTCCCGGGAGTTCTGGCTACACCTTC. Its protein is CAGSPGSSGYTF. This chain links TRBV13 with TRBJ1-2; D is uncertain. This CDR3 is built from 12 residues. CDR1 is PRHDT and CDR2 is FYEKMQ in the germline V gene (reference sequence).

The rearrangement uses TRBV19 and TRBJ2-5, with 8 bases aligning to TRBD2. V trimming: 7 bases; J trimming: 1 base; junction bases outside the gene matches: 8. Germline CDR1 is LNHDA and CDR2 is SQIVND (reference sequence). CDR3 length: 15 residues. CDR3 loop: CASMGRAGGQETQYF. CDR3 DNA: TGTGCCAGTATGGGGAGGGCGGGAGGCCAAGAGACCCAGTACTTC.

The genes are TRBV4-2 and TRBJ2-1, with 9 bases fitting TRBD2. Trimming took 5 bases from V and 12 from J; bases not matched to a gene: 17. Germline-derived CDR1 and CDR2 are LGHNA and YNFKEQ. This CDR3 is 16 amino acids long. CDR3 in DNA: TGTGCCAGCAGCAGGGGTCAAGCGGGAGGCCTCGCCGGGCAGTTCTTC. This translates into CASSRGQAGGLAGQFF.